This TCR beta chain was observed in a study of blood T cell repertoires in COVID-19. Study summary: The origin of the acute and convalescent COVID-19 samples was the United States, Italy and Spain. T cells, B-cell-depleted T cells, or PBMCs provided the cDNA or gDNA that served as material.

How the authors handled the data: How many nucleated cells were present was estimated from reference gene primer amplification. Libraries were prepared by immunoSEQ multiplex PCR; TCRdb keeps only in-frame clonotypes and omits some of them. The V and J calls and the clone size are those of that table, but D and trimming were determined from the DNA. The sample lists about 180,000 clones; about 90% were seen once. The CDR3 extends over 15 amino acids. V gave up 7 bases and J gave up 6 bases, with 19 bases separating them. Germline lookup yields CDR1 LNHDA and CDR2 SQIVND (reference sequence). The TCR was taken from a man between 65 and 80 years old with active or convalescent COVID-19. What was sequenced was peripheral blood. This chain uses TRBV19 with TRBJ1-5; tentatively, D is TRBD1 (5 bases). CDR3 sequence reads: CASTADWGRTQPQHF. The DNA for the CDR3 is TGTGCCAGTACCGCGGATTGGGGGAGGACTCAGCCCCAGCATTTT.